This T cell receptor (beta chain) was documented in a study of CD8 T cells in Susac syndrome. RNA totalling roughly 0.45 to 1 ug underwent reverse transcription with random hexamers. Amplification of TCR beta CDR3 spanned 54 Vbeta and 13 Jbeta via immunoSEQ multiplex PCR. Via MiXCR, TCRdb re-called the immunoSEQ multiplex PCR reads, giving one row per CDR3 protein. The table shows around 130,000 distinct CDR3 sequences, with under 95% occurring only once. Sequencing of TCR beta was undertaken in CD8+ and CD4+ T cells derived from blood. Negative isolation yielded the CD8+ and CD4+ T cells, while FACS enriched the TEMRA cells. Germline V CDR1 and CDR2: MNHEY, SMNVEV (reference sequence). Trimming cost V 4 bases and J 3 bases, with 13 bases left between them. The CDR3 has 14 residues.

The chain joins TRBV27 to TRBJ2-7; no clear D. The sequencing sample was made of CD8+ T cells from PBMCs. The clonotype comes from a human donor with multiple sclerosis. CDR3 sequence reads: CASSSLTHIYEQYF. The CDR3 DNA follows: TGTGCCAGCAGTTCTCTGACACACATCTACGAGCAGTACTTC.